There are a few counts of the clone carrying this T cell receptor (beta chain). Its matching antigen is unknown. This sample stems from a study of CD8 T cells in ankylosing spondylitis. Points from the study as a whole: Researchers report that disease-linked clones proved CD8+ and relatively rare in peripheral blood. What seemed typical of ankylosing spondylitis blood was a TCR beta motif built from about 8 highly homologous variants. Some of these motif variants have turned up before, in reports on reactive arthritis synovial fluid and blood.

Trimming cost V 5 bases and J 4 bases; bases outside gene matches: 16. CDR3 length: 17 residues. The TCR beta libraries were generated through quantitative 5'-RACE incorporating molecular barcodes. TCRdb called the 5' RACE reads again in MiXCR, with one record for every CDR3 protein. The data show some 450,000 distinct CDR3 sequences, approximately 17% seen once. This receptor was identified in a male donor with ankylosing spondylitis. The sample was blood, either unsorted or a sorted T cell fraction (not recorded which). V usage is TRBV12-3 or TRBV12-4 and J usage is TRBJ2-5; 7 nucleotides align to TRBD2. The CDR3 loop is CASSESSSGDDGETQYF. The CDR3 bases are TGTGCCAGCAGTGAATCTTCCAGCGGGGATGACGGAGAGACCCAGTACTTC.